Listed below are T cell receptor beta chains from one sample, sequenced in a study of T cells after yellow fever vaccination. One entry per CDR3 protein results from TCRdb running MiXCR on the 5' RACE reads. The sample lists some 250,000 distinct CDR3 sequences, around 3.5% occurring once. The material sequenced was PBMCs, taken 15 days after the yellow fever booster vaccination. Receptor source: a man between 18 and 35 years old who received the YFV17D yellow fever vaccine. Each CDR3 is given with its conserved first and last residue. D genes are given only for firm matches. Not every row has a clone size; where given, it reads once, few, many or a size class.

clone size | J gene | V gene | D gene | CDR3 DNA | CDR3 protein
many | TRBJ1-1 | TRBV5-6 | - | TGTGCCAGCAGTGAAGAGACAGCCGGGAACACTGAAGCTTTCTTT | CASSEETAGNTEAFF
many | TRBJ2-5 | TRBV7-3 | - | TGTGCCAGCAGAAAAACTGGGGGAGAGACCCAGTACTTC | CASRKTGGETQYF
many | TRBJ2-4 | TRBV27 | - | TGTGCCAGCAGTTTACCAGGCGGAAACATTCAGTACTTC | CASSLPGGNIQYF
many | TRBJ2-3 | TRBV7-2 | - | TGTGCCAGCAGCTCCTCTCGGCAAGATACGCAGTATTTT | CASSSSRQDTQYF
many | TRBJ2-1 | TRBV12-3/TRBV12-4 | TRBD1 | TGTGCCAGCAGTTCAGGGTGGGACAGGGGGCTCAATGAGCAGTTCTTC | CASSSGWDRGLNEQFF
many | TRBJ1-2 | TRBV5-1 | TRBD1 | TGCGCCAGCAGCTGGACAGGGGCAGGCTATGGCTACACCTTC | CASSWTGAGYGYTF
few | TRBJ2-5 | TRBV29-1 | - | TGCAGCGTTGAGGTCCAGAGGGCCGAAGAGACCCAGTACTTC | CSVEVQRAEETQYF
many | TRBJ1-1 | TRBV28 | - | TGTGCCAGCAGCCCCCGTACGGCGATGAACACTGAAGCTTTCTTT | CASSPRTAMNTEAFF
many | TRBJ1-2 | TRBV20-1 | - | TGCAGTGCTTCGGACGGCCTCTCCTACGGCTACACCTTC | CSASDGLSYGYTF
- | TRBJ2-6 | TRBV7-3 | - | TGTGCCAGCAGCCTGCAGGGTCTCTCGGGGGCCAACGTCCTGACTTTC | CASSLQGLSGANVLTF
many | TRBJ2-2 | TRBV20-1 | - | TGCAGTGCTAGGTCCCTGACAGTTATCACCGGGGAGCTGTTTTTT | CSARSLTVITGELFF
many | TRBJ1-5 | TRBV7-2 | - | TGTGCCAGCAGCTGGGGAGGGGGTCAGCCCCAGCATTTT | CASSWGGGQPQHF
- | TRBJ2-2 | TRBV4-3 | TRBD2 | TGCGCCAGCAGTTGGGGACTAGCGGCCGGGGAGGTGTTTTTT | CASSWGLAAGEVFF
many | TRBJ1-5 | TRBV6-1 | TRBD1 | TGTGCCAGCAGCGCAGACAGGGTGGGTCAGCCCCAGCATTTT | CASSADRVGQPQHF
many | TRBJ1-1 | TRBV7-2 | - | TGTGCCAGCAGCTTAGGGGCGCATGGCACTGAAGCTTTCTTT | CASSLGAHGTEAFF
- | TRBJ1-4 | TRBV15 | TRBD1 | TGTGCCACCAGCAGAGATCAGTGGACAGGGAATGAAAAACTGTTTTTT | CATSRDQWTGNEKLFF
many | TRBJ1-3 | TRBV5-1 | - | TGCGCCAGCAGCGCCGGCGGGGTAGACTCTGGAAACACCATATATTTT | CASSAGGVDSGNTIYF
- | TRBJ1-4 | TRBV7-2 | - | TGTGCCAGCAGCTTACAGAAAGCAACTAATGAAAAACTGTTTTTT | CASSLQKATNEKLFF
many | TRBJ2-7 | TRBV5-1 | - | TGCGCCAGCAGCCCTCAGGGGTGGGCAAACGAGCAGTACTTC | CASSPQGWANEQYF
many | TRBJ2-3 | TRBV28 | TRBD2 | TGTGCCAGCAGTTTTAACGGCGGGGGGGGCACAGATACGCAGTATTTT | CASSFNGGGGTDTQYF
many | TRBJ1-1 | TRBV7-4 | - | TGTGCCAGCAGCTTAGTATCGGCCCAGGGCACTGAAGCTTTCTTT | CASSLVSAQGTEAFF
many | TRBJ2-1 | TRBV5-1 | - | TGCGCCAGCAGCTTCGGGTCCTCCTACAATGAGCAGTTCTTC | CASSFGSSYNEQFF
many | TRBJ1-3 | TRBV12-3/TRBV12-4 | - | TGTGCCAGCGACCTCGGGATCTCTGGAAACACCATATATTTT | CASDLGISGNTIYF
many | TRBJ2-3 | TRBV7-6 | - | TGTGCCAGCAGCTTCAAATGGAGGGGGCGTCAGCCCCCCGGGCATACGCAGTATTTT | CASSFKWRGRQPPGHTQYF
many | TRBJ1-4 | TRBV15 | - | TGTGCCACCAGCAGAGAAGGTAGACAGTCTACTAATGAAAAACTGTTTTTT | CATSREGRQSTNEKLFF
many | TRBJ1-4 | TRBV6-5 | TRBD1 | TGTGCCAGCAGACGGACAGGGGCGCGAACCAAACTGTTTTTT | CASRRTGARTKLFF
- | TRBJ1-1 | TRBV2 | - | TGTGCCAGCACCACAGAAAAGAACACTGAAGCTTTCTTT | CASTTEKNTEAFF
many | TRBJ2-3 | TRBV7-2 | TRBD2 | TGTGCCAGCAGCTTTACCCCCAGGACTAGCGGGGGGCCCAGCACAGATACGCAGTATTTT | CASSFTPRTSGGPSTDTQYF
many | TRBJ2-2 | TRBV4-3 | TRBD2 | TGCGCCAGCAGCCAAGAGACTAGCGGGAACACCGGGGAGCTGTTTTTT | CASSQETSGNTGELFF
many | TRBJ2-2 | TRBV7-3 | - | TGTGCCAGCAGCTTATATCCAGGGAACACCGGGGAGCTGTTTTTT | CASSLYPGNTGELFF
many | TRBJ2-7 | TRBV12-3/TRBV12-4 | - | TGTGCCAGCAGTCTAAGGGGGACGGCGTCCTACGAGCAGTACTTC | CASSLRGTASYEQYF
many | TRBJ1-1 | TRBV4-1 | - | TGCGCCAGCAGCCCACTGGCTGGAGGGGCGGACACTGAAGCTTTCTTT | CASSPLAGGADTEAFF
few | TRBJ1-1 | TRBV11-1 | - | TGTGCCAGCACGACGGGCTCATTGAACACTGAAGCTTTCTTT | CASTTGSLNTEAFF
many | TRBJ2-1 | TRBV7-3 | TRBD2 | TGTGCCAGCAGCTCTACTAGCGGGGGGGTCCATGAGCAGTTCTTC | CASSSTSGGVHEQFF
many | TRBJ2-5 | TRBV7-2 | - | TGTGCCAGCAGCCGATCGGACGGGGGGCGCTGGGAGACCCAGTACTTC | CASSRSDGGRWETQYF
many | TRBJ2-3 | TRBV29-1 | - | TGCAGCGTCTCCGAAGGGTTCACAGATACGCAGTATTTT | CSVSEGFTDTQYF